The present entry profiles one T cell receptor (beta chain) with its context. Its specificity is unknown. A much larger clone is a single base away; this may be a read error. These data belong to a study of T cell repertoires in cytomegalovirus infection. Study-wide background: The study used recently identified HLA-C-restricted and well-studied HLA-B-restricted CMV epitopes. A matching HLA type, together with CMV infection, was signaled by public TCR beta signatures.

The V and J ends lost 5 bases and 7 bases respectively, with 14 bases between them. Germline CDR1 SGHTA, CDR2 FQGNSA. CDR3 length: 13 amino acids. TCRdb recomputed calls from the reads with MiXCR, one row per CDR3 protein. The data show hundreds of thousands of distinct CDR3 sequences, about 39% seen once. The sequence was collected from a human donor in good health (CMV status not recorded). Some clones in this sample may be carry-over from other donors' samples. Sample: cultured PBMCs, taken from culture after CMV antigen stimulation. The chain is built from TRBV7-2 and TRBJ2-5; D is perhaps TRBD2 (6 bases). CDR3 sequence reads: CASSPLGGGTQYF. Written as DNA, the CDR3 is TGTGCCAGCAGCCCTCTGGGGGGAGGGACCCAGTACTTC.